This T cell receptor (beta chain) was recorded in a study of T cell responses to AZD1222 COVID-19 vaccine. The CDR3 totals 16 residues. The V segment lost 7 bases and the J segment 2 bases; nucleotides outside the gene matches: 9. Germline V gene sequence: CDR1 LNHDA, CDR2 SQIVND (reference sequence). Study observations and caveats: The number of AZD1222 recipients seropositive at baseline was only 5 to 7. Vaccination with two AZD1222 doses was followed by a rise in Spike-specific TCR breadth and depth. Spike-wide vaccine-associated CD4 TCRs dominated at 160-218 and 743-854.

A note on this clone: As yet, its antigen is unknown.

Here immunoSEQ multiplex PCR was the method, and the copy in TCRdb shows in-frame clones only, minus some. Of 130,000 to 150,000 clones detected, around 88% appear once; the ten largest clones hold approximately 2.1%. The starting material was peripheral blood, obtained on day 0 of AZD1222 vaccination. This chain uses TRBV19 with TRBJ2-1, with TRBD2 matching 9 bases. The clonotype was recovered from an adult in good health. CDR3: CASTGTSLAAYNEQFF. The CDR3 nucleotides read TGTGCCAGTACCGGGACTAGCCTAGCCGCCTACAATGAGCAGTTCTTC.